A selection of T cell receptor beta chains follows, all from one sample in a study of T cell repertoires in aging, cancer and after chemotherapy. TCRdb re-called the multiplex PCR reads through MiXCR, storing one row per CDR3 protein. The table records roughly 6,300 distinct CDR3 sequences, 35% of them present only once. The sample consisted of blood. Receptor source: a human donor in good health. The CDR3 runs from the conserved cysteine through the conserved F or W. A D gene is named only where the DNA matches it firmly. Clone size appears in some rows only: once, few, many, or a class for an expanded clone.

TRBD1 TRBJ1-2 few TRBV27 TGTGCCAGCAGTTTACAGGGGGACTACTATGGCTACACCTTC CASSLQGDYYGYTF
- TRBJ2-7 - TRBV7-9 TGTGCCAGCAGCTTAGTAGTCGGCGAGCAGTACTTC CASSLVVGEQYF
- TRBJ1-6 - TRBV6-5 TGTGCCAGCAGTAGAGAGCCTATGGGTTCACCCCTCCACTTT CASSREPMGSPLHF
- TRBJ1-6 few TRBV5-1 TGCGCCAGCAGCTTGGACTCCTCACCCCTCCACTTT CASSLDSSPLHF
- TRBJ1-5 once TRBV20-1 TGCAGTGCCAGTGCGGGCATTAGAAATCAGCCCCAGCATTTT CSASAGIRNQPQHF
TRBD1 TRBJ1-2 - TRBV19 TGTGCCAGTAGTATCCTACCGGAGGACAGGGAGCCCGGCTACACCTTC CASSILPEDREPGYTF
TRBD2 TRBJ2-1 once TRBV19 TGTGCCAGTAGCAATTCCTTCCCGGGGGTAGCGGGAGGTATAAATGAGCAGTTCTTC CASSNSFPGVAGGINEQFF
- TRBJ2-1 few TRBV5-6 TGTGCCAGCAGCCTTTTTTTGGCCACCTACAATGAGCAGTTCTTC CASSLFLATYNEQFF
- TRBJ1-4 - TRBV7-9 TGTGCCAGCAGCTTAACGCCGACACGAGGGAATGAAAAACTGTTTTTT CASSLTPTRGNEKLFF
- TRBJ2-3 - TRBV7-9 TGTGCCAGCAGCTTCCCGGGGTTAACAGATACGCAGTATTTT CASSFPGLTDTQYF
- TRBJ1-4 - TRBV7-9 TGTGCCAGCAGCTTAGAGCGGACACCCGCAACTAATGAAAAACTGTTTTTT CASSLERTPATNEKLFF
- TRBJ1-3 - TRBV19 TGTGCCAGTAGTATAGCCCAGGCCTTAGGTATGGGAAACACCATATATTTT CASSIAQALGMGNTIYF
TRBD1 TRBJ1-5 - TRBV27 TGTGCCAGCAGTGCGACAGGGAGGGGTAATCAGCCCCAGCATTTT CASSATGRGNQPQHF